The entry below describes one T cell receptor beta chain. The method was immunoSEQ multiplex PCR; TCRdb's version includes in-frame clones alone and lacks a portion of them. The sample gives about 150,000 clones, 80% to 95% of which show up once; around 2.2% is in the top ten. This sample was included in a study of control samples from healthy donors and cancer patients. The CDR3 has 15 residues. V shed 2 bases and J shed 1 base, with 12 bases lying between them. CDR1 and CDR2 from the germline V gene are SGHDT and YYEEEE. Input material: blood. The receptor was isolated from a woman aged 40 to 50 in good health. The chain has TRBV5-6 and TRBJ1-2, with D possibly TRBD1 on 5 matching bases. For the CDR3, the DNA is TGTGCCAGCAGCTTACGTCAGGGAGTTAACTATGGCTACACCTTC. It yields the protein CASSLRQGVNYGYTF.